This T cell receptor beta chain was recovered during a study of T cell changes during pregnancy in multiple sclerosis. V was pared by 4 bases and J by 0 bases, with 3 bases of the junction left unmatched. The CDR3 contains 15 residues. Germline assignment: CDR1 SEHNR and CDR2 FQNEAQ (reference sequence). Sequencing used immunoSEQ multiplex PCR; TCRdb keeps in-frame clones, though not all of them. The profile shows around 95,000 clones, approximately 95% of them singletons. Source: peripheral blood, taken after pregnancy. The TCR sequence derives from a female donor in good health, enrolled as a control in a pregnancy study. The chain uses TRBV7-9 and TRBJ2-1; 7 bases align to TRBD2. The CDR3 sequence is CASSSERGSYNEQFF. CDR3 nucleotides: TGTGCCAGCAGCTCCGAGCGGGGCTCCTACAATGAGCAGTTCTTC.